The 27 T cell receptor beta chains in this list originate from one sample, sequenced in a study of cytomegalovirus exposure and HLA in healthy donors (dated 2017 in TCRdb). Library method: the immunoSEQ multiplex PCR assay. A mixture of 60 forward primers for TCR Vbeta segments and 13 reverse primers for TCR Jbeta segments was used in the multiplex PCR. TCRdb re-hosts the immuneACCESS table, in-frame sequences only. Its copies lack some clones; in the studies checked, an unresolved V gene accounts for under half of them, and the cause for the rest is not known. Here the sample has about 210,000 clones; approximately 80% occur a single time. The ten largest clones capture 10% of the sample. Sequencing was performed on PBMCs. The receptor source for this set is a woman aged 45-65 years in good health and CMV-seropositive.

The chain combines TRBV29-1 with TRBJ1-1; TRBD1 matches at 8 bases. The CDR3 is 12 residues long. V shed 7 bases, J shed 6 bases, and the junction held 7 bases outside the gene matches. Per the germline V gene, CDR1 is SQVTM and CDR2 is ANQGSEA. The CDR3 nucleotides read TGCAGCGGGGACAGGCTGAGAGCTGAAGCTTTCTTT. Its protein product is CSGDRLRAEAFF.

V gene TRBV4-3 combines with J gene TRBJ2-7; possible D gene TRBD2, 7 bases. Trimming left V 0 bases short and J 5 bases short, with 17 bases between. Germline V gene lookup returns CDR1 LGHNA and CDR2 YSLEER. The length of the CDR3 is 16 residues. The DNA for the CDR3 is TGCGCCAGCAGCCAAGAGGGGGGGCAGGGTCTCCACGAGCAGTACTTC. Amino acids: CASSQEGGQGLHEQYF.

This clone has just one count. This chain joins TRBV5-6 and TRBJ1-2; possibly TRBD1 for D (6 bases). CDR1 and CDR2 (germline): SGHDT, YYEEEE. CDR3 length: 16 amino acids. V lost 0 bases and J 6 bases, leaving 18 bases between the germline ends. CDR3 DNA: TGTGCCAGCAGCTTGGGTCGTCGGGGGGGCACAAATGGCTACACCTTC. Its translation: CASSLGRRGGTNGYTF.

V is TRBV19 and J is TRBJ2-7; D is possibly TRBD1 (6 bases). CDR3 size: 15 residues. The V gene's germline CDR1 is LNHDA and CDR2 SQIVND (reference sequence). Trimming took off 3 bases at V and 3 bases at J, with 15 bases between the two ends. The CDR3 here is CASSIEARGHYEQYF. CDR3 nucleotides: TGTGCCAGTAGTATTGAAGCCAGGGGCCACTACGAGCAGTACTTC.

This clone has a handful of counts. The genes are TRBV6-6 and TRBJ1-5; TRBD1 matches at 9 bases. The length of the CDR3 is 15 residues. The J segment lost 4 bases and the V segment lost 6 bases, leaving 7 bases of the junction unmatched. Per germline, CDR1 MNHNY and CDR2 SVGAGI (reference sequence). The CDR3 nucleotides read TGTGCCAGCAGCGAGGGACAGGGTAGAAATCAGCCCCAGCATTTT. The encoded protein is CASSEGQGRNQPQHF.

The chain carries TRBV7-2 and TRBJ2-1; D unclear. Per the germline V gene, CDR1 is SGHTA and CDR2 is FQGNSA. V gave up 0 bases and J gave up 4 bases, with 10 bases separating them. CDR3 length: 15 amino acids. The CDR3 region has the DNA TGTGCCAGCAGCTTAGCTCTTGCTAGATACAATGAGCAGTTCTTC. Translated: CASSLALARYNEQFF.

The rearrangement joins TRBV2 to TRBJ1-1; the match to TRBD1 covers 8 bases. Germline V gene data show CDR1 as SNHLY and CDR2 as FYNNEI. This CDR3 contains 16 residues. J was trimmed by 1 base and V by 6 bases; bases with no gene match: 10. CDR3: CASSAGQGRRNTEAFF. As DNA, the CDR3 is TGTGCCAGCAGCGCTGGACAGGGCAGAAGGAACACTGAAGCTTTCTTT.

CDR3 DNA: TGTGCCTGGAGCCTCGGGACAGGGGATGGCTACACCTTC. Translated: CAWSLGTGDGYTF. The chain combines TRBV30 with TRBJ1-2; TRBD1 aligns across 10 bases. The junction had 4 bases not matched to a gene; V was cut back by 3 bases and J by 6 bases. In germline, CDR1 is GTSNPN, CDR2 SVGIG (reference sequence). The CDR3 is 13 amino acids.

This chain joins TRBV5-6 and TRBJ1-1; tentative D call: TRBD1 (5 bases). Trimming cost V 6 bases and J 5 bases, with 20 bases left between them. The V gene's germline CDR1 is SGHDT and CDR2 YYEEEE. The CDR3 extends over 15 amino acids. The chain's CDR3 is CASTTQWKGVTEAFF. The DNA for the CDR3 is TGTGCCAGCACCACACAGTGGAAAGGGGTTACTGAAGCTTTCTTT.

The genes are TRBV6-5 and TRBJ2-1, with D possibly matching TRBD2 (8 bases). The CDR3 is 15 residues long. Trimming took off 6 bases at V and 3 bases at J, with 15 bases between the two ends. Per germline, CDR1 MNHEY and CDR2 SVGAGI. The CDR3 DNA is TGTGCCAGCAGCCGGGAGGGACAGAGCTACAATGAGCAGTTCTTC. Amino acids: CASSREGQSYNEQFF.

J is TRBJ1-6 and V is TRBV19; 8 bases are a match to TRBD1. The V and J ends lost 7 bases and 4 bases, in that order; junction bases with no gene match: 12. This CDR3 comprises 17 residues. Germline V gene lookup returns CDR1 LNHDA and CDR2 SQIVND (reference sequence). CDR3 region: CASTDRGQGHYNSPLHF. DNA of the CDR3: TGTGCCAGTACCGACAGAGGACAGGGACATTATAATTCACCCCTCCACTTT.

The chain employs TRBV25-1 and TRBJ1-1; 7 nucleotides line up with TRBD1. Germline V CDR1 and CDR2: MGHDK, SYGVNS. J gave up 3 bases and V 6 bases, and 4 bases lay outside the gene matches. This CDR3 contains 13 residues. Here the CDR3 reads CASRDRRHTEAFF. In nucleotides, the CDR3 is TGTGCCAGCAGGGACAGGAGACACACTGAAGCTTTCTTT.

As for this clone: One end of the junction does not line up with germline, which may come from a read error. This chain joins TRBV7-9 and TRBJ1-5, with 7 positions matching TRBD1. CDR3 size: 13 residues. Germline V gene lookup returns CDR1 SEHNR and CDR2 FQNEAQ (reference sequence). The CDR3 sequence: CSSSFRGDQPQHF. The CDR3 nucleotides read TGTTCCAGCAGCTTCAGGGGGGATCAGCCCCAGCATTTT.

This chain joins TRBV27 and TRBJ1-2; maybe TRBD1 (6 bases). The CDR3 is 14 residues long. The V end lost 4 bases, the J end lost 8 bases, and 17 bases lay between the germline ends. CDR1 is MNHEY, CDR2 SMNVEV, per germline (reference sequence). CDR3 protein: CASSSTTGTQGYTF. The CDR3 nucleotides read TGTGCCAGCAGTTCCACGACAGGCACCCAGGGCTACACCTTC.

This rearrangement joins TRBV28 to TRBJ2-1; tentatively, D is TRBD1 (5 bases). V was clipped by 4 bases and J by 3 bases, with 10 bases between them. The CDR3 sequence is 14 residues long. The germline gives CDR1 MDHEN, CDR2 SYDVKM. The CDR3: CASSSPQVYNEQFF. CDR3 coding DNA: TGTGCCAGCAGTTCCCCACAGGTCTACAATGAGCAGTTCTTC.

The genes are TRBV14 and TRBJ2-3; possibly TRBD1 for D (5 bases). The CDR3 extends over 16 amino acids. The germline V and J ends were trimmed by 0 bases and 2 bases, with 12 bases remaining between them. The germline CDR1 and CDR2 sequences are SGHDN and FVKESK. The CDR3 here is CASSQDLPGNTDTQYF. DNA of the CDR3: TGTGCCAGCAGCCAAGATCTCCCAGGGAACACAGATACGCAGTATTTT.

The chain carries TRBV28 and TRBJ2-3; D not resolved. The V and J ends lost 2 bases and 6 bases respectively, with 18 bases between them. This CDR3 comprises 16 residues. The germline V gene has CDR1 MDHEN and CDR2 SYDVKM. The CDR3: CASSLEESNHRDTQYF. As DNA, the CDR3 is TGTGCCAGCAGTTTAGAGGAATCCAACCACCGGGATACGCAGTATTTT.

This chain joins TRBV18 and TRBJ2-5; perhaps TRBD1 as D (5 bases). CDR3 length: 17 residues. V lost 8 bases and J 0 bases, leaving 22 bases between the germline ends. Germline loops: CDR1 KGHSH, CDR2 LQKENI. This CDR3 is CASAQRWGGSYQETQYF. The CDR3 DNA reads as TGTGCCAGCGCCCAACGGTGGGGCGGATCGTACCAAGAGACCCAGTACTTC.

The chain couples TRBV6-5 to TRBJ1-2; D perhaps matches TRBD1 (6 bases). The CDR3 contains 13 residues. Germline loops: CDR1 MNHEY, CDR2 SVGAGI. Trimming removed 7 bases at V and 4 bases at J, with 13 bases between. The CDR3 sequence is CASTTDSGYGYTF. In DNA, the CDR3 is TGTGCCAGCACCACGGACAGTGGCTATGGCTACACCTTC.

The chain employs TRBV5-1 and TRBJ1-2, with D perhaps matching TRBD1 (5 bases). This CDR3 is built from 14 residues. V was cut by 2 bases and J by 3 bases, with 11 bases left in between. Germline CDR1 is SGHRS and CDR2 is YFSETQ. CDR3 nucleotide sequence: TGCGCCAGCAGCTTAGCCGCGGGGGACTATGGCTACACCTTC. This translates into CASSLAAGDYGYTF.

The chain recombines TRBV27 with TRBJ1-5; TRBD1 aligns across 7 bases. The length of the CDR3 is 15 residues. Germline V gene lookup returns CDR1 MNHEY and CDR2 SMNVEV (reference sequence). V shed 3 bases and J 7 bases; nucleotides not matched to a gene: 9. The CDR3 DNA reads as TGTGCCAGCAGTTTGTCGACAGGGTGGAGGCAGCCCCAGCATTTT. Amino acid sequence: CASSLSTGWRQPQHF.

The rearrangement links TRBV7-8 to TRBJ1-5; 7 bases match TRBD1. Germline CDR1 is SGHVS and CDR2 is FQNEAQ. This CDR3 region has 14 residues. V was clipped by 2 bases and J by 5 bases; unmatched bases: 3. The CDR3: CASSLSTGDQPQHF. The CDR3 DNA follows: TGTGCCAGCAGCTTAAGTACAGGGGATCAGCCCCAGCATTTT.

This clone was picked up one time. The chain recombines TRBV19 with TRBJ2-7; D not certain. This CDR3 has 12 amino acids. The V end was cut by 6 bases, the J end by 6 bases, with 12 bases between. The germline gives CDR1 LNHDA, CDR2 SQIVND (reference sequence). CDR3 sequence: CASSPYSGEQYF. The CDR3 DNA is TGTGCCAGTAGCCCCTATTCGGGCGAGCAGTACTTC.

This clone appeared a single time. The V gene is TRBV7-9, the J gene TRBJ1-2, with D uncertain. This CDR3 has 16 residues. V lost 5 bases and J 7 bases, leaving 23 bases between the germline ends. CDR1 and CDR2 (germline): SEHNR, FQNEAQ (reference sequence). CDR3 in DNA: TGTGCCAGCAGCCCCCAGCCCGACGGAGGTGCGGGTGGCTACACCTTC. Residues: CASSPQPDGGAGGYTF.

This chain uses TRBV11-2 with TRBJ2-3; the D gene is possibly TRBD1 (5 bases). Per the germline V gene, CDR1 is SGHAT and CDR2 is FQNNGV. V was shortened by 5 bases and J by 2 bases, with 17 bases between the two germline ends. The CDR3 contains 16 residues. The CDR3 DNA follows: TGTGCCAGCAGCAGCTTTGGGGCAGGATCCACAGATACGCAGTATTTT. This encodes CASSSFGAGSTDTQYF.

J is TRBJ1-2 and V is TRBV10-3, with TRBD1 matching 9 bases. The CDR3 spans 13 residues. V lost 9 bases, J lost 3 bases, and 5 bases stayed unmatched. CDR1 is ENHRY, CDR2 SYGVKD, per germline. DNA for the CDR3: TGTGCCATTTCCGGGACAGGGTACTATGGCTACACCTTC. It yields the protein CAISGTGYYGYTF.

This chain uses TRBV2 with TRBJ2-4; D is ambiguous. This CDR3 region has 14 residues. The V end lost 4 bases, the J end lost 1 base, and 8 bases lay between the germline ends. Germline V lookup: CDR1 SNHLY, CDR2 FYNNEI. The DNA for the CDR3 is TGTGCCAGCAGTGCTATCGTGGCCAAAAACATTCAGTACTTC. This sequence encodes CASSAIVAKNIQYF.